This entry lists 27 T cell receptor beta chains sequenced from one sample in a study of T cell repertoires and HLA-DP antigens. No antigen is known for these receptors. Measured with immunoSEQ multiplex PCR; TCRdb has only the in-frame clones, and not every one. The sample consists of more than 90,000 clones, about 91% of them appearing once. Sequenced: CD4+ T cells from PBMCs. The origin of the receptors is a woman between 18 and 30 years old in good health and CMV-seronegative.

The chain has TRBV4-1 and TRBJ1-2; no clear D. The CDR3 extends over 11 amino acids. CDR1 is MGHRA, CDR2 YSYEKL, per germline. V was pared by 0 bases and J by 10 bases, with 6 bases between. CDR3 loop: CASSQDIVYTF. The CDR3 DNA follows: TGCGCCAGCAGCCAAGATATCGTCTACACCTTC.

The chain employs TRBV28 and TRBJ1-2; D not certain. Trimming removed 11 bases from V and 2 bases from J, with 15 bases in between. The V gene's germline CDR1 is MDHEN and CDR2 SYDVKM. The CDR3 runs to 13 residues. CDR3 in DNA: TGTGCCGTTGGCCTCCCCTACAACTATGGCTACACCTTC. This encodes CAVGLPYNYGYTF.

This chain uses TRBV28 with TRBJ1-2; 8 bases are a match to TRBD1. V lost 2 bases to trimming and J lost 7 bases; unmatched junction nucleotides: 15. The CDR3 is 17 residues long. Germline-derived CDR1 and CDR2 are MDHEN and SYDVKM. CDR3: CASSLRTLFGQGGGYTF. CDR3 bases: TGTGCCAGCAGTTTAAGAACTCTCTTCGGACAGGGTGGTGGCTACACCTTC.

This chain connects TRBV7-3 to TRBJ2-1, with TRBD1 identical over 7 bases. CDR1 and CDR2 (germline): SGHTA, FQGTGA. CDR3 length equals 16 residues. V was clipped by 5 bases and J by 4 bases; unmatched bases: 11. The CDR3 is CASSPDSGGTYNEQFF. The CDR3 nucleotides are TGTGCCAGCAGCCCCGATTCAGGGGGAACTTACAATGAGCAGTTCTTC.

The CDR3 DNA sequence: TGTGCCAGCAGCTTAGTAGTTTGGCAGGGGGGCACCGGGGAGCTGTTTTTT. Encoded protein: CASSLVVWQGGTGELFF. The chain uses TRBV7-2 and TRBJ2-2, with D possibly matching TRBD1 (7 bases). Trimming cost V 1 base and J 4 bases, with 16 bases left between them. The CDR3 consists of 17 residues. Germline values: CDR1 SGHTA, CDR2 FQGNSA.

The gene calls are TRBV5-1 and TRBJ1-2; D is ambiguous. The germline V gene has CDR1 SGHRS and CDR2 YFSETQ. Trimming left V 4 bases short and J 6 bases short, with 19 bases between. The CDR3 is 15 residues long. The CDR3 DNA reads TGCGCCAGCAGCGAGAAGGCAGGACCCCGGGATGGCTACACCTTC. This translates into CASSEKAGPRDGYTF.

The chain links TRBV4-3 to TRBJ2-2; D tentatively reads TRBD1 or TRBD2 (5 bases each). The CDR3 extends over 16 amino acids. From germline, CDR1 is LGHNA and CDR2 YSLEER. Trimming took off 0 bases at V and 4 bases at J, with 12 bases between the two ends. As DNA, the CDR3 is TGCGCCAGCAGCCAAGAGGGGGACCTGGTCACCGGGGAGCTGTTTTTT. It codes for CASSQEGDLVTGELFF.

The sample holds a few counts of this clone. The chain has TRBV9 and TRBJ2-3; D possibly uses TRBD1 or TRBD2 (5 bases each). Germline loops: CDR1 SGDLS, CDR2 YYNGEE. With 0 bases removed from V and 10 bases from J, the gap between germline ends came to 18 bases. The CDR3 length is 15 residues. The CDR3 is CASSVGWGPGNSQYF. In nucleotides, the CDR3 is TGTGCCAGCAGCGTAGGCTGGGGCCCGGGGAATTCGCAGTATTTT.

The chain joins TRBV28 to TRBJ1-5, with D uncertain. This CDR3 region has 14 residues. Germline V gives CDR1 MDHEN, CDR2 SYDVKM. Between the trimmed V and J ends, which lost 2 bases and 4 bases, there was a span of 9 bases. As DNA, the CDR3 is TGTGCCAGCAGTTTAGGGTTTGAAAATCAGCCCCAGCATTTT. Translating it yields CASSLGFENQPQHF.

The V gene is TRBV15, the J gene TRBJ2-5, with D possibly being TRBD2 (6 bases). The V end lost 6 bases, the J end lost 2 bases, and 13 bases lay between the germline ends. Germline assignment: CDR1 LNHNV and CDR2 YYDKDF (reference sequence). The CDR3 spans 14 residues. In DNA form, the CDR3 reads TGTGCCACCAGGCCCGGGGGTGCTCAAGAGACCCAGTACTTC. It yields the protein CATRPGGAQETQYF.

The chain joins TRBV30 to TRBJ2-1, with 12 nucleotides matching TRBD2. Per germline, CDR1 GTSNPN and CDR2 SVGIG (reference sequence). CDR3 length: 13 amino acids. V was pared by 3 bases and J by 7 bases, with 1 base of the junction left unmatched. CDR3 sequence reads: CAWRLAGGNEQFF. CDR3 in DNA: TGTGCCTGGAGACTAGCGGGAGGAAATGAGCAGTTCTTC.

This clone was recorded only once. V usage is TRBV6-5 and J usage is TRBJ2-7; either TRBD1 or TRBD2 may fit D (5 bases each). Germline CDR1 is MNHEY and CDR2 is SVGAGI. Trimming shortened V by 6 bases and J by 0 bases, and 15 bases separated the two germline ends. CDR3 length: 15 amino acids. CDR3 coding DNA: TGTGCCAGCAGGCCCGGGACCGCCAGCTCCTACGAGCAGTACTTC. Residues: CASRPGTASSYEQYF.

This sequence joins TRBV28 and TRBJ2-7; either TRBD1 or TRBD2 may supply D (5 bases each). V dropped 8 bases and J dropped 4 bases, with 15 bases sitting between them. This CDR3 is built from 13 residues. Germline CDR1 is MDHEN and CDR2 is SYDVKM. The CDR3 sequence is CASAGRGRYEQYF. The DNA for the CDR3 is TGTGCCAGCGCCGGCCGGGGCAGATACGAGCAGTACTTC.

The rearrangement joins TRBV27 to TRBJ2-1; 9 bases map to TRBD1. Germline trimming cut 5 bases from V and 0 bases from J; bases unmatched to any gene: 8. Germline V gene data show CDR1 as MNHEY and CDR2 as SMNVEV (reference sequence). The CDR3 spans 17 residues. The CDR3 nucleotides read TGTGCCAGCAGTAACAGGGGGCCTATGAGCTCCTACAATGAGCAGTTCTTC. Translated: CASSNRGPMSSYNEQFF.

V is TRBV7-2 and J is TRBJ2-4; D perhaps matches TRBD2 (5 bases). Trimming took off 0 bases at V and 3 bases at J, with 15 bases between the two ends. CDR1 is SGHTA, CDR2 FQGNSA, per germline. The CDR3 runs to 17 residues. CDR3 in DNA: TGTGCCAGCAGCTTAGCGAGGAATCGGGGAGTCAAAAACATTCAGTACTTC. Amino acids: CASSLARNRGVKNIQYF.

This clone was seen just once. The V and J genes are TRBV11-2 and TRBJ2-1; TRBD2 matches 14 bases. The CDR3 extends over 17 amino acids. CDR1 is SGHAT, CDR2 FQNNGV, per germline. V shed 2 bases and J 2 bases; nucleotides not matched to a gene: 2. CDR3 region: CASSLRTSGGPYNEQFF. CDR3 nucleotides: TGTGCCAGCAGCTTACGGACTAGCGGGGGGCCCTACAATGAGCAGTTCTTC. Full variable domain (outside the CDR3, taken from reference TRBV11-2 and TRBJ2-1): EAGVAQSPRYKIIEKRQSVAFWCNPISGHATLYWYQQILGQGPKLLIQFQNNGVVDDSQLPKDRFSAERLKGVDSTLKIQPAKLEDSAVYLCASSLRTSGGPYNEQFFGPGTRLTVL.

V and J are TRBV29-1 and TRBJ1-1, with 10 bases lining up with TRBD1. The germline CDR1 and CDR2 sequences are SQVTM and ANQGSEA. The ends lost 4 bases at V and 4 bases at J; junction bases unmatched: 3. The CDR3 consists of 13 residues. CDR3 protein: CSVGDRGGTEAFF. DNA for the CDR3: TGCAGCGTTGGGGACAGGGGAGGCACTGAAGCTTTCTTT. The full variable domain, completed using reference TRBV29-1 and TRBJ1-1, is SAVISQKPSRDICQRGTSLTIQCQVDSQVTMMFWYRQQPGQSLTLIATANQGSEATYESGFVIDKFPISRPNLTFSTLTVSNMSPEDSSIYLCSVGDRGGTEAFFGQGTRLTVV.

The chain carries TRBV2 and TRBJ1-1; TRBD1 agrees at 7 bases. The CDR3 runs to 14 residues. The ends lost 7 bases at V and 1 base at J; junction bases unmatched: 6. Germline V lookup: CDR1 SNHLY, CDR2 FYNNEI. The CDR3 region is CASIGQVENTEAFF. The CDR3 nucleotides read TGTGCCAGCATTGGACAGGTGGAGAACACTGAAGCTTTCTTT.

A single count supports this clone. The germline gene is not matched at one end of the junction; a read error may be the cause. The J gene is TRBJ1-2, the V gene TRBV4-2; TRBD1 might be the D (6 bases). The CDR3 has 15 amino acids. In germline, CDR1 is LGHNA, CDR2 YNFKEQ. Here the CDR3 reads CASSQEPAVARDISF. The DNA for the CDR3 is TGTGCCAGCAGCCAAGAGCCGGCGGTAGCCCGGGACATCTCCTTC.

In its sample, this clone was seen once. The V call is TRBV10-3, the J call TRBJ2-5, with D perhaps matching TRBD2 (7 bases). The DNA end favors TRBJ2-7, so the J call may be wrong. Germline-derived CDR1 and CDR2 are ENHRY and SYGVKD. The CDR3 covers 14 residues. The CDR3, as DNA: TGTGCCATCAGGGACAGCCGGGGGGCCTACGAGCAGTACTTC. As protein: CAIRDSRGAYEQYF.

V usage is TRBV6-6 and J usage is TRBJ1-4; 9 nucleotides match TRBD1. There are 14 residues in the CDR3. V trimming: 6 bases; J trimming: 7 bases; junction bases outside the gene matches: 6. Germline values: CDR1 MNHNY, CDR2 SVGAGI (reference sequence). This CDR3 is CASRGGTGSEKLFF. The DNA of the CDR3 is TGTGCCAGCAGGGGTGGGACAGGGAGTGAAAAACTGTTTTTT.

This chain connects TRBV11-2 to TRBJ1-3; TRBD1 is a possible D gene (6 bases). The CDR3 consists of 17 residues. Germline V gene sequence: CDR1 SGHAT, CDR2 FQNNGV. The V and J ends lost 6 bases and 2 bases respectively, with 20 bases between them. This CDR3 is CASRTFSGAEAGNTIYF. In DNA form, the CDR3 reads TGTGCCAGCAGAACCTTCTCGGGGGCCGAAGCTGGAAACACCATATATTTT.

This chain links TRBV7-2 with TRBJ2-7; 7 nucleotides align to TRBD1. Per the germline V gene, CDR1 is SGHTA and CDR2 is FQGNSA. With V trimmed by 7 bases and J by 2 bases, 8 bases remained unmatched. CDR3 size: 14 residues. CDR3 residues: CASMPNRGPYEQYF. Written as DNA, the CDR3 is TGTGCCAGCATGCCCAACAGGGGTCCCTACGAGCAGTACTTC.

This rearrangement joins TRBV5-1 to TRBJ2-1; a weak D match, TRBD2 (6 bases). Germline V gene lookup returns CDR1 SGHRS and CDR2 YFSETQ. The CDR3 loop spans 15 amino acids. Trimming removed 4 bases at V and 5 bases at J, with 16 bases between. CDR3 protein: CASSHGTLRNNEQFF. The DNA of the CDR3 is TGCGCCAGCAGCCACGGGACTCTTAGAAACAATGAGCAGTTCTTC. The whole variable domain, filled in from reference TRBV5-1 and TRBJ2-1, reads KAGVTQTPRYLIKTRGQQVTLSCSPISGHRSVSWYQQTPGQGLQFLFEYFSETQRNKGNFPGRFSGRQFSNSRSEMNVSTLELGDSALYLCASSHGTLRNNEQFFGPGTRLTVL.

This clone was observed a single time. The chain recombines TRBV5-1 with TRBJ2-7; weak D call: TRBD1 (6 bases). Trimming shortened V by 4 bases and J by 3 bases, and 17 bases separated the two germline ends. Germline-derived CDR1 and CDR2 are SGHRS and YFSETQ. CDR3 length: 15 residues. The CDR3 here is CASSPEVDRSYEQYF. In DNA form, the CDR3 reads TGCGCCAGCAGCCCGGAGGTCGACAGGAGCTACGAGCAGTACTTC. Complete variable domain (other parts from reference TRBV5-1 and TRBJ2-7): KAGVTQTPRYLIKTRGQQVTLSCSPISGHRSVSWYQQTPGQGLQFLFEYFSETQRNKGNFPGRFSGRQFSNSRSEMNVSTLELGDSALYLCASSPEVDRSYEQYFGPGTRLTVT.

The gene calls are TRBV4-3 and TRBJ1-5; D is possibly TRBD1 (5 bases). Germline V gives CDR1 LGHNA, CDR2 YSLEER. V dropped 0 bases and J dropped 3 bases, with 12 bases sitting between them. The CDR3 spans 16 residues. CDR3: CASSQEMAGVNQPQHF. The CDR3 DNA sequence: TGCGCCAGCAGCCAAGAAATGGCGGGGGTCAATCAGCCCCAGCATTTT.

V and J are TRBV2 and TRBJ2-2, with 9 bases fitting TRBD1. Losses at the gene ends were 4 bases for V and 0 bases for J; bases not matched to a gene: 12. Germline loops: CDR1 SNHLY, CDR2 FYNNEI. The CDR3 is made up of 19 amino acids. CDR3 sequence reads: CASSVARDRAPTNTGELFF. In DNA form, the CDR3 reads TGTGCCAGCAGTGTCGCCCGGGACAGGGCTCCTACGAACACCGGGGAGCTGTTTTTT.